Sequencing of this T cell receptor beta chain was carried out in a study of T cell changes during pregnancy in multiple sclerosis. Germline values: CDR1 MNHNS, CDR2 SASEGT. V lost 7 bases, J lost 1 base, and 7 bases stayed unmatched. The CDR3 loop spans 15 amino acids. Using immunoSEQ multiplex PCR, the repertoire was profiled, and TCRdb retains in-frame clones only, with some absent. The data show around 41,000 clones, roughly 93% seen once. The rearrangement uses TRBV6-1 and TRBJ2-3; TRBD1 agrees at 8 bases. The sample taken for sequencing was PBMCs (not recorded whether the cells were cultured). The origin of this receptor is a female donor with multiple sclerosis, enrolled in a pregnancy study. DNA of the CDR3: TGTGCCAGCACTGACGACAGGGGCGGCACAGATACGCAGTATTTT. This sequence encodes CASTDDRGGTDTQYF.